These 12 T cell receptor beta chains were all obtained from the same sample, sequenced in a study of T cell changes during pregnancy in multiple sclerosis (dated by TCRdb to about 2019). Receptor amplification or capture employed the immunoSEQ multiplex PCR assay. TCRdb took this table from immuneACCESS and kept in-frame rearrangements with V and J called. Such tables lack part of the clones; where checked against another copy, unresolved V genes explain under half of the gap, and the rest is unexplained. Within this sample are tens of thousands of clones, with 90% to 95% of them counted one time only. Roughly 3.1% of the sample comes from the top ten. Here the sequenced sample was CD4+ T cells from peripheral blood mononuclear cells, taken in the third trimester of pregnancy. These receptors were obtained from a female donor in good health, enrolled as a control in a pregnancy study.

CDR3 DNA: TGTGCCAGCAGCCGATTTGGGCCTTACACCGGGGAGCTGTTTTTT. Its translation: CASSRFGPYTGELFF. The chain joins TRBV11-3 to TRBJ2-2; D gene uncertain. CDR3 length equals 15 residues. The germline CDR1 and CDR2 sequences are SGHNT and YENEEA. The germline V and J ends were trimmed by 5 bases and 3 bases, with 13 bases remaining between them.

This clone was recorded once. The CDR3 coding sequence is TGCGCCAGCAGCTTCAAGCTTGATACGCAGTATTTT. Residues: CASSFKLDTQYF. The chain has TRBV5-1 and TRBJ2-3; D ambiguous. Germline V gene sequence: CDR1 SGHRS, CDR2 YFSETQ. The CDR3 sequence is 12 residues long. Trimming left V 2 bases short and J 6 bases short, with 7 bases between.

The V gene is TRBV14, the J gene TRBJ2-5; TRBD1 aligns across 8 bases. This CDR3 has 14 amino acids. The V gene end was trimmed by 5 bases and the J gene end by 7 bases; junction bases not matched to a gene: 9. Germline CDR1 and CDR2: SGHDN and FVKESK. The CDR3 region has the DNA TGTGCCAGCAGCTCCCGGACAGGGAGAGGGACCCAGTACTTC. It translates to CASSSRTGRGTQYF.

This chain links TRBV9 with TRBJ2-7; 11 positions match TRBD2. The V and J ends lost 1 base and 3 bases, in that order; junction bases with no gene match: 3. Per germline, CDR1 SGDLS and CDR2 YYNGEE. This CDR3 has 15 residues. The CDR3 loop reads CASSVTSGSLYEQYF. CDR3 coding DNA: TGTGCCAGCAGCGTAACTAGCGGGAGTCTCTACGAGCAGTACTTC.

V gene TRBV5-1 combines with J gene TRBJ1-5, with a tentative D call TRBD1 (6 bases). This CDR3 has 15 amino acids. With 5 bases removed from V and 0 bases from J, the gap between germline ends came to 12 bases. Germline V gene data show CDR1 as SGHRS and CDR2 as YFSETQ. The CDR3 is CASRAGANSNQPQHF. CDR3 in DNA: TGCGCCAGCAGGGCAGGGGCCAATAGCAATCAGCCCCAGCATTTT.

J is TRBJ1-2 and V is TRBV28, with 7 bases identical to TRBD1. After removal of 4 bases from V and 5 bases from J, the junction contained 1 base not matched to a gene. The CDR3 has 12 residues. Looked up from germline, CDR1 is MDHEN and CDR2 is SYDVKM. CDR3 in DNA: TGTGCCAGCAGTTCACAGGGGTATGGCTACACCTTC. Translated, it gives CASSSQGYGYTF.

The V call is TRBV30, the J call TRBJ2-3, with D tentatively TRBD2 (6 bases). Trimming shortened V by 1 base and J by 0 bases, and 8 bases separated the two germline ends. Germline values: CDR1 GTSNPN, CDR2 SVGIG (reference sequence). This CDR3 is 14 amino acids long. Written as DNA, the CDR3 is TGTGCCTGGAGTGGACGGGGGAGCACAGATACGCAGTATTTT. Translated: CAWSGRGSTDTQYF. Using reference TRBV30 and TRBJ2-3 for the parts outside the CDR3, the full variable domain is SQTIHQWPATLVQPVGSPLSLECTVEGTSNPNLYWYRQAAGRGLQLLFYSVGIGQISSEVPQNLSASRPQDRQFILSSKKLLLSDSGFYLCAWSGRGSTDTQYFGPGTRLTVL.

The chain carries TRBV7-2 and TRBJ1-4; TRBD1 aligns across 9 bases. CDR1 is SGHTA and CDR2 is FQGNSA in the germline V gene. Trimming at V came to 5 bases and at J to 8 bases, leaving 9 bases not matched to a gene. This CDR3 has 15 residues. The CDR3 region is CASSPGGQGREKLFF. The CDR3 DNA follows: TGTGCCAGCAGCCCCGGAGGACAGGGGCGGGAAAAACTGTTTTTT.

The rearrangement uses TRBV14 and TRBJ2-2, with D possibly TRBD2 on 6 matching bases. The germline gives CDR1 SGHDN, CDR2 FVKESK. The CDR3 is 16 amino acids. V was clipped by 0 bases and J by 6 bases, with 14 bases between them. The CDR3 coding sequence is TGTGCCAGCAGCCAAGACGGAGGGGTAATGTCCGGGGAGCTGTTTTTT. It is translated as CASSQDGGVMSGELFF.

CDR3 amino acids: CASSPTGLHEQYF. CDR3 sequence (DNA): TGTGCCAGCTCACCAACCGGACTCCACGAGCAGTACTTC. The chain uses TRBV18 and TRBJ2-7, with D possibly matching TRBD2 (5 bases). The CDR3 extends over 13 amino acids. CDR1 KGHSH and CDR2 LQKENI come from the germline V gene. V lost 2 bases and J lost 5, with 10 bases in between.

This clone was seen just once. This sequence joins TRBV28 and TRBJ2-3; 11 bases fit TRBD1. The CDR3 length is 16 residues. In germline, CDR1 is MDHEN, CDR2 SYDVKM. The V gene end was trimmed by 1 base and the J gene end by 3 bases; junction bases not matched to a gene: 3. The CDR3 reads CASSLFGQGATDTQYF. Written as DNA, the CDR3 is TGTGCCAGCAGTTTATTCGGACAGGGGGCAACAGATACGCAGTATTTT.

In this sample, this clone turned up once. The J gene is TRBJ2-4, the V gene TRBV4-1, with D possibly TRBD2 on 6 matching bases. The germline V gene encodes CDR1 MGHRA and CDR2 YSYEKL. There are 17 residues in the CDR3. V lost 4 bases to trimming and J lost 0 bases, with 16 bases between them. The CDR3: CASSLLGTSLAKNIQYF. The CDR3, as DNA: TGCGCCAGCAGCCTTTTAGGGACTTCTCTAGCCAAAAACATTCAGTACTTC.